The present TCR beta chain was sequenced within a study of sequential checkpoint blockade in melanoma. By its share, this clone is medium-sized. The treatment here: randomized to nivolumab then ipilimumab (arm A) or the reverse (arm B). TCRdb's table, derived via immunoSEQ multiplex PCR, lists solely in-frame clones and lacks some. The table shows approximately 7,800 clones, with roughly 27% occurring only once. J gave up 5 bases and V 5 bases, and 10 bases lay outside the gene matches. This CDR3 is built from 17 residues. Germline CDR1 reads MNHGY; CDR2 reads SAAAGT. The chain recombines TRBV6-8 with TRBJ2-3, with TRBD2 identical over 13 bases. The sample consisted of tumor tissue (inferred from file names), taken from a patient given nivolumab and ipilimumab in sequence. The receptor was isolated from a human donor with melanoma. The chain's CDR3 is CASSDRTSGRLRDTQYF. The CDR3 coding sequence is TGTGCCAGCAGTGATAGGACTAGCGGGAGACTTCGAGATACGCAGTATTTT.